This T cell receptor beta chain appears in the sequencing data of a study of T cell responses to AZD1222 COVID-19 vaccine. In the study overall: Investigators merged groups given second doses at roughly 4 or roughly 12 weeks. Regarding the study as a whole: Recipients of AZD1222 seropositive at baseline numbered only 5 to 7. Reports indicate that nearly half of spike-specific TCRs are directed at unmutated variant regions.

Here immunoSEQ multiplex PCR was the method, and the copy in TCRdb shows in-frame clones only, minus some. The sample consists of about 190,000 clones, almost 95% of them appearing once. A remark on this clone: What it binds is unknown.

The CDR3 runs 17 residues. Trimming at V came to 0 bases and at J to 6 bases, leaving 10 bases not matched to a gene. CDR1 is LNHNV, CDR2 YYDKDF, per germline (reference sequence). The sequenced sample was peripheral blood, obtained on day 0 of AZD1222 vaccination. This TCR was recovered from an adult in good health. The chain combines TRBV15 with TRBJ1-4, with 7 bases identical to TRBD1. DNA for the CDR3: TGTGCCACCAGCAGAGATCGGGCAGGGGGGTACGATGAAAAACTGTTTTTT. This encodes CATSRDRAGGYDEKLFF.